The present entry profiles one TCR beta chain with its context. No antigen is known for it. The data belong to a study of CD8 T cells in Susac syndrome. Study findings and constraints: The study recognized that the number of individuals in its TCR sequencing and HLA analysis was relatively small.

CDR3 length: 17 amino acids. Per germline, CDR1 SGDLS and CDR2 YYNGEE. J lost 0 bases, V lost 1 base, and 8 bases had no gene match. Random-hexamer reverse transcription was applied to roughly 0.5 to 1 ug RNA. immunoSEQ multiplex PCR amplified TCR beta CDR3 across 54 Vbeta, 13 Jbeta. TCRdb used MiXCR to reprocess the immunoSEQ multiplex PCR reads, holding one entry per CDR3 protein. The table records roughly 50,000 distinct CDR3 sequences, around 92% of them present only once. The study sequenced TCR beta in blood CD8+ and CD4+ T cells. Bulk CD8+ and CD4+ cells came from magnetic negative isolation; CD8+ TEMRA by FACS.

This clonotype originated in a human donor in good health. Sample: CD8+ T cells from PBMCs. The V and J genes are TRBV9 and TRBJ2-3; 7 nucleotides agree with TRBD2. The CDR3 sequence: CASSVYGLAASTDTQYF. The CDR3 nucleotides are TGTGCCAGCAGCGTATACGGGCTAGCGGCTAGCACAGATACGCAGTATTTT.